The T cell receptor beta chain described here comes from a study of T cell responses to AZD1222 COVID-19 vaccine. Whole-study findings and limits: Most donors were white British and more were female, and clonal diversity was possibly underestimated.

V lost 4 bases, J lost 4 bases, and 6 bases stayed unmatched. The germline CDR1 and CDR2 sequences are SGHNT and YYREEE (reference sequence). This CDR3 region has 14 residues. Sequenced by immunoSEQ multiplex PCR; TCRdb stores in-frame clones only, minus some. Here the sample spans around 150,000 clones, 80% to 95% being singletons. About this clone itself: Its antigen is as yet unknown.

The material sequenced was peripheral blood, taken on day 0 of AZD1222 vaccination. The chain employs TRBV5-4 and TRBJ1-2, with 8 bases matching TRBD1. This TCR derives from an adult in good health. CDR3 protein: CASSPDRAVYGYTF. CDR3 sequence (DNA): TGTGCCAGCAGCCCGGACAGGGCCGTCTATGGCTACACCTTC.